A single sample gave rise to the 26 T cell receptor beta chains below, sequenced in a study of OX40 agonist ivuxolimab in advanced cancers. The data were produced by immunoSEQ multiplex PCR, yet TCRdb's version contains in-frame clones alone and is incomplete. The repertoire holds fewer than 90,000 clones, with roughly 87% as singletons. The sample in question was CD4+ or CD8+ T cells sorted from blood, obtained in a trial of the OX40 agonist ivuxolimab. Source of these receptors: an adult with an advanced solid tumor such as melanoma, head and neck, liver or kidney cancer.

This clone was seen a few times. The V and J genes are TRBV6-1 and TRBJ1-4, with a tentative D call TRBD1 (5 bases). The germline V gene encodes CDR1 MNHNS and CDR2 SASEGT. Between the trimmed V and J ends, which lost 6 bases and 7 bases, there was a span of 15 bases. This CDR3 contains 14 residues. The CDR3 here is CASSNGQLGEKLFF. CDR3 in DNA: TGTGCCAGCAGCAACGGACAATTGGGTGAAAAACTGTTTTTT.

The chain links TRBV10-3 to TRBJ2-3; 9 bases line up with TRBD1. Germline V gene data show CDR1 as ENHRY and CDR2 as SYGVKD. There are 16 residues in the CDR3. V was clipped by 4 bases and J by 3 bases; unmatched bases: 8. This chain's CDR3 is CAISAGDRVITDTQYF. The CDR3 DNA sequence: TGTGCCATCAGTGCGGGGGACAGGGTAATAACAGATACGCAGTATTTT.

V is TRBV27 and J is TRBJ2-7; D ambiguous. Germline-derived CDR1 and CDR2 are MNHEY and SMNVEV (reference sequence). The CDR3 has 13 amino acids. V lost 5 bases and J 4 bases, leaving 12 bases between the germline ends. The CDR3 is CASSPSMGYEQYF. CDR3 DNA sequence: TGTGCCAGCAGTCCGTCTATGGGTTACGAGCAGTACTTC.

This chain joins TRBV9 and TRBJ2-6; 10 bases are a match to TRBD1. The CDR3 runs 21 residues. Trimming at V came to 3 bases and at J to 0 bases, leaving 15 bases not matched to a gene. Germline lookup yields CDR1 SGDLS and CDR2 YYNGEE. CDR3 sequence: CASSEKRGQGVVSSGANVLTF. The CDR3 nucleotides read TGTGCCAGCAGCGAGAAAAGAGGACAGGGGGTAGTTAGCTCTGGGGCCAACGTCCTGACTTTC. The entire variable domain, with the rest obtained from reference TRBV9 and TRBJ2-6, is as follows: DSGVTQTPKHLITATGQRVTLRCSPRSGDLSVYWYQQSLDQGLQFLIQYYNGEERAKGNILERFSAQQFPDLHSELNLSSLELGDSALYFCASSEKRGQGVVSSGANVLTFGAGSRLTVL.

The chain recombines TRBV19 with TRBJ2-5; 10 nucleotides match TRBD1. Germline loops: CDR1 LNHDA, CDR2 SQIVND (reference sequence). The CDR3 loop spans 18 amino acids. With V trimmed by 3 bases and J by 3 bases, 13 bases remained unmatched. CDR3 nucleotides: TGTGCCAGTAGTATCCGGGGAAGGACAGGGGGTAAAAAAGAGACCCAGTACTTC. Amino acids: CASSIRGRTGGKKETQYF.

The chain links TRBV6-5 to TRBJ2-7, with D hard to call. The germline gives CDR1 MNHEY, CDR2 SVGAGI. This CDR3 has 14 residues. Trimming took 0 bases from V and 0 from J, leaving 6 bases between them. The CDR3 region has the DNA TGTGCCAGCAGTTACTCTCTTCTCTCCTACGAGCAGTACTTC. As protein: CASSYSLLSYEQYF.

This chain uses TRBV5-1 with TRBJ2-5, with D hard to call. The CDR3 has 12 amino acids. The ends were cut back, 4 bases at V and 2 bases at J, with 6 bases in the middle. The germline CDR1 and CDR2 sequences are SGHRS and YFSETQ. This CDR3 reads CASSMIQETQYF. For the CDR3, the DNA is TGCGCCAGCAGCATGATACAAGAGACCCAGTACTTC.

V usage is TRBV7-6 and J usage is TRBJ2-2; 13 bases are shared with TRBD2. Unmatched junction bases numbered 9, after V lost 5 bases and J lost 3 bases. The CDR3 totals 18 residues. Germline V gene lookup returns CDR1 SGHVS and CDR2 FNYEAQ. The CDR3 loop reads CASSPPWTSGSYTGELFF. The CDR3 nucleotides read TGTGCCAGCAGCCCCCCTTGGACTAGCGGGAGTTACACCGGGGAGCTGTTTTTT. Full variable domain (remainder filled in from reference TRBV7-6 and TRBJ2-2): GAGVSQSPRYKVTKRGQDVALRCDPISGHVSLYWYRQALGQGPEFLTYFNYEAQQDKSGLPNDRFSAERPEGSISTLTIQRTEQRDSAMYRCASSPPWTSGSYTGELFFGEGSRLTVL.

This chain connects TRBV6-6 to TRBJ1-6, with TRBD1 matching 7 bases. With 5 bases clipped from V and 7 bases from J, the junction kept 11 bases outside the gene matches. CDR3 length: 16 amino acids. CDR1 and CDR2 (germline): MNHNY, SVGAGI (reference sequence). The CDR3 reads CASSVPPGQRNSPLHF. In nucleotides, the CDR3 is TGTGCCAGCAGTGTCCCTCCGGGACAGCGGAATTCACCCCTCCACTTT.

This clone was seen a few times. V is TRBV2 and J is TRBJ1-1, with unresolved D. This CDR3 spans 14 amino acids. Looked up from germline, CDR1 is SNHLY and CDR2 is FYNNEI. V lost 2 bases to trimming and J lost 11 bases, with 18 bases between them. The CDR3 here is CASSETGRRGSAFF. The CDR3, as DNA: TGTGCCAGCAGTGAAACTGGGCGGAGAGGATCGGCTTTCTTT.

This clone turned up a few times. The chain has TRBV4-1 and TRBJ1-4; D is ambiguous. The CDR3 is 16 amino acids. Germline V lookup: CDR1 MGHRA, CDR2 YSYEKL. V was shortened by 0 bases and J by 3 bases, with 11 bases between the two germline ends. CDR3: CASSQDGTRPNEKLFF. In nucleotides, the CDR3 is TGCGCCAGCAGCCAAGATGGTACCCGTCCTAATGAAAAACTGTTTTTT.

Worth noting for this clone: One end of the junction is discordant with germline, which a read error may explain. The chain links TRBV6-5 to TRBJ1-2; 9 nucleotides align to TRBD1. The CDR3 contains 13 residues. Germline V gene lookup returns CDR1 MNHEY and CDR2 SVGAGI. The CDR3 DNA sequence: TGTGCCAGCAGCCCGGACAGGGGAAATGGTTACACCTTC. Translated, it gives CASSPDRGNGYTF.

The chain combines TRBV27 with TRBJ1-2; D unresolved. The CDR3 sequence is 13 residues long. Looked up from germline, CDR1 is MNHEY and CDR2 is SMNVEV (reference sequence). V was clipped by 2 bases and J by 2 bases, with 6 bases between them. The CDR3: CASSLLGNYGYTF. The CDR3, as DNA: TGTGCCAGCAGTTTACTGGGGAACTATGGCTACACCTTC.

CDR3 sequence (DNA): TGTGCTAGTGGTTTGGTAAGGGGGGTTGAAGCTTTCTTT. Residues: CASGLVRGVEAFF. The V gene is TRBV12-5, the J gene TRBJ1-1; weak D call: TRBD1 (6 bases). Germline CDR1 and CDR2: LGHNT and FRNRAP. V was clipped by 0 bases and J by 7 bases, with 9 bases between them. The CDR3 extends over 13 amino acids.

Only a few counts were recorded for this clone. V gene TRBV7-9 combines with J gene TRBJ1-1, with D perhaps matching TRBD1 (5 bases). V was pared by 3 bases and J by 5 bases, with 19 bases between. This CDR3 region has 16 residues. CDR1 is SEHNR and CDR2 is FQNEAQ in the germline V gene (reference sequence). In nucleotides, the CDR3 is TGTGCCAGCAGCTTTTCTGAGGGGATGGGGAGGACTGAAGCTTTCTTT. This codes for CASSFSEGMGRTEAFF. The complete variable domain, with remaining parts taken from reference TRBV7-9 and TRBJ1-1, reads DTGVSQNPRHKITKRGQNVTFRCDPISEHNRLYWYRQTLGQGPEFLTYFQNEAQLEKSRLLSDRFSAERPKGSFSTLEIQRTEQGDSAMYLCASSFSEGMGRTEAFFGQGTRLTVV.

V is TRBV19 and J is TRBJ1-5; D is ambiguous. The CDR3 loop spans 12 amino acids. Trimming cost V 3 bases and J 9 bases, with 9 bases left between them. From germline, CDR1 is LNHDA and CDR2 SQIVND (reference sequence). The CDR3 nucleotides are TGTGCCAGTAGTATTTTGGACCGGCCCCAGCATTTT. Translating it yields CASSILDRPQHF.

The DNA of the CDR3 is TGCGCCAGCAGCTTGGGACAGGGGAATGAAAAACTGTTTTTT. The encoded protein is CASSLGQGNEKLFF. J is TRBJ1-4 and V is TRBV5-1, with TRBD1 identical over 8 bases. V dropped 0 bases and J dropped 5; count of bases not matched to a gene: 0. CDR3 size: 14 residues. Germline CDR1 is SGHRS and CDR2 is YFSETQ.

The CDR3 DNA is TGTGCCAGCAAAACCACAGGTGGGGCCACTGAAGCTTTCTTT. Translation gives CASKTTGGATEAFF. The chain uses TRBV6-5 and TRBJ1-1, with D tentatively TRBD1 (5 bases). V lost 7 bases and J 4 bases, leaving 16 bases between the germline ends. The CDR3 length is 14 residues. The germline V gene has CDR1 MNHEY and CDR2 SVGAGI.

The gene calls are TRBV6-6 and TRBJ2-7; 10 bases line up with TRBD2. V gave up 7 bases and J gave up 6 bases; unmatched junction bases: 9. Germline V gives CDR1 MNHNY, CDR2 SVGAGI (reference sequence). The CDR3 is 14 residues long. CDR3 sequence: CASTLTGTSAEQYF. The CDR3 DNA reads as TGTGCCAGCACCCTAACCGGGACTAGCGCCGAGCAGTACTTC.

The rearrangement links TRBV18 to TRBJ1-4, with 9 bases matching TRBD1. In germline, CDR1 is KGHSH, CDR2 LQKENI. This CDR3 contains 15 residues. V shed 2 bases, J shed 7 bases, and the junction held 5 bases outside the gene matches. CDR3 sequence reads: CASSPSGTGSEKLFF. As DNA, the CDR3 is TGTGCCAGCTCACCATCAGGGACAGGGAGTGAAAAACTGTTTTTT.

The chain employs TRBV19 and TRBJ2-1; TRBD2 aligns across 9 bases. CDR1 and CDR2 from the germline V gene are LNHDA and SQIVND (reference sequence). The V gene end was trimmed by 4 bases and the J gene end by 0 bases; junction bases not matched to a gene: 7. This CDR3 comprises 17 residues. The CDR3 is CASSRRTLAGSYNEQFF. The DNA of the CDR3 is TGTGCCAGTAGTAGGAGGACACTAGCGGGCTCCTACAATGAGCAGTTCTTC.

This clone was found once. This chain connects TRBV6-5 to TRBJ2-7, with 10 nucleotides matching TRBD1. This CDR3 spans 15 amino acids. Germline V lookup: CDR1 MNHEY, CDR2 SVGAGI. V was pared by 0 bases and J by 1 base, with 0 bases of the junction left unmatched. The CDR3 DNA follows: TGTGCCAGCAGTTACTCGGGACAGGGGTCCTACGAGCAGTACTTC. Protein product: CASSYSGQGSYEQYF.

The J gene is TRBJ1-6, the V gene TRBV19; 11 nucleotides line up with TRBD1. Trimming removed 5 bases from V and 7 bases from J; junction bases left unmatched: 7. Germline V gives CDR1 LNHDA, CDR2 SQIVND (reference sequence). The length of the CDR3 is 16 residues. In DNA, the CDR3 is TGTGCCAGTAGTGGTATTGGGGACAGGGGGAATTCACCCCTCCACTTT. This encodes CASSGIGDRGNSPLHF.

This clone appeared a single time. CDR3 amino acids: CASSYLHEQYF. The CDR3 DNA follows: TGTGCCAGCAGTTACTTGCACGAGCAGTACTTC. The chain joins TRBV6-5 to TRBJ2-7, with D uncertain. The CDR3 length is 11 residues. Germline V CDR1 and CDR2: MNHEY, SVGAGI. Trimming removed 1 base at V and 5 bases at J, with 3 bases between.

This clone has just a few counts. The V gene is TRBV13, the J gene TRBJ2-1; 7 bases line up with TRBD1. Germline assignment: CDR1 PRHDT and CDR2 FYEKMQ (reference sequence). The J segment lost 15 bases and the V segment lost 6 bases, leaving 14 bases of the junction unmatched. The CDR3 loop spans 13 amino acids. The CDR3 here is CASSYTGANSRFF. In DNA, the CDR3 is TGTGCCAGCAGTTATACAGGGGCGAATTCTCGGTTCTTC. Full variable domain (remainder filled in from reference TRBV13 and TRBJ2-1): AAGVIQSPRHLIKEKRETATLKCYPIPRHDTVYWYQQGPGQDPQFLISFYEKMQSDKGSIPDRFSAQQFSDYHSELNMSSLELGDSALYFCASSYTGANSRFFGPGTRLTVL.

This rearrangement joins TRBV7-6 to TRBJ2-1; D might be TRBD1 or TRBD2, each matching 5 bases. The CDR3 length is 14 residues. V was cut by 5 bases and J by 6 bases, with 14 bases left in between. Germline V gene data show CDR1 as SGHVS and CDR2 as FNYEAQ. This CDR3 reads CASSRIEGLNEQFF. The CDR3 DNA reads as TGTGCCAGCAGCCGAATTGAGGGGCTCAATGAGCAGTTCTTC.